A selection of T cell receptor beta chains follows, all from one sample in a study of blood T cell repertoires in COVID-19. Assay: immunoSEQ multiplex PCR; the TCRdb copy retains only in-frame clones and omits some. This table holds around 68,000 clones, 70% to 85% found once. The sequenced material came from peripheral blood. The source is a woman aged 45 to 65 with acute or convalescent COVID-19. Each CDR3 is given with its conserved first and last residue. D genes are given only for firm matches. Expanded clones are given a class, and other clones once, few, many or no size at all.

>TRBV7-9|TRBJ1-2|.|.
CASSFQGGYGYTF
TGTGCCAGCAGCTTCCAGGGAGGCTATGGCTACACCTTC
>TRBV18|TRBJ2-3|.|few
CASSPGTGTLTDTQYF
TGTGCCAGCTCTCCTGGTACCGGGACACTCACAGATACGCAGTATTTT
>TRBV9|TRBJ2-1|TRBD2|.
CASSPRLAAPSSSYNEQFF
TGTGCCAGCAGCCCTCGACTAGCGGCACCTTCTAGCTCCTACAATGAGCAGTTCTTC
>TRBV28|TRBJ2-3|TRBD2|.
CASSPLTGLAQYF
TGTGCCAGCAGTCCATTAACGGGACTAGCCCAGTATTTT
>TRBV4-2|TRBJ2-5|TRBD2|many
CASSQGPTSGQETQYF
TGTGCCAGCAGCCAAGGGCCCACTAGCGGCCAAGAGACCCAGTACTTC
>TRBV10-3|TRBJ2-3|.|.
CAISETGLKTDTQYF
TGTGCCATCAGTGAGACAGGACTAAAGACAGATACGCAGTATTTT
>TRBV11-2|TRBJ1-2|.|.
CASSLDIRSTNYGYTF
TGTGCCAGCAGCTTAGATATACGGTCTACTAACTATGGCTACACCTTC
>TRBV11-2|TRBJ2-7|TRBD2|.
CASSWVAGGPGYEQYF
TGTGCCAGCAGCTGGGTAGCGGGGGGTCCGGGGTACGAGCAGTACTTC
>TRBV30|TRBJ2-1|TRBD1|once
CAWSDDRAESSYNEQFF
TGTGCCTGGAGTGACGACAGGGCCGAAAGCTCCTACAATGAGCAGTTCTTC
>TRBV5-1|TRBJ1-3|.|.
CASSLAESSGNTIYF
TGCGCCAGCAGCTTGGCCGAGAGCTCTGGAAACACCATATATTTT
>TRBV6-4|TRBJ1-1|.|.
CASSFDKNTEAFF
TGTGCCAGCAGTTTTGACAAGAACACTGAAGCTTTCTTT
>TRBV3-1/TRBV3-2|TRBJ2-1|.|.
CASSQAGDTYNEQFF
TGTGCCAGCAGCCAAGCAGGGGACACCTACAATGAGCAGTTCTTC